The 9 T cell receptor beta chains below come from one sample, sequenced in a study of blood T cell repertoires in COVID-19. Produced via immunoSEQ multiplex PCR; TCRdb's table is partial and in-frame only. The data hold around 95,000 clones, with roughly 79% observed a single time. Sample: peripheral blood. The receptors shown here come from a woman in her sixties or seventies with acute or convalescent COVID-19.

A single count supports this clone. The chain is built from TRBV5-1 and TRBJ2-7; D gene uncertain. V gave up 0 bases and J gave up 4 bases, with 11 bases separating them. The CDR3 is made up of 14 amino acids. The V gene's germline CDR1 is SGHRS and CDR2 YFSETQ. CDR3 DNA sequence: TGCGCCAGCAGCTTGGCCTGGGCAAGTTACGAGCAGTACTTC. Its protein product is CASSLAWASYEQYF.

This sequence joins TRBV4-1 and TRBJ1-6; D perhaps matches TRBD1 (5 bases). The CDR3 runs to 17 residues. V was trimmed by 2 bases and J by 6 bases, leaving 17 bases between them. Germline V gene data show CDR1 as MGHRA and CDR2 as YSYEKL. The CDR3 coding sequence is TGCGCCAGCAGCCAATCCTCGGGGGGGGTTTTTAATTCACCCCTCCACTTT. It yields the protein CASSQSSGGVFNSPLHF.

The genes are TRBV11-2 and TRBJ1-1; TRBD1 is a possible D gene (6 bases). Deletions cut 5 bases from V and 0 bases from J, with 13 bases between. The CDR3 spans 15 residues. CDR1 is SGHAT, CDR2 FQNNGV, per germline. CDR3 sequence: CASSPGQPMNTEAFF. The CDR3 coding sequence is TGTGCCAGCAGCCCCGGACAGCCCATGAACACTGAAGCTTTCTTT.

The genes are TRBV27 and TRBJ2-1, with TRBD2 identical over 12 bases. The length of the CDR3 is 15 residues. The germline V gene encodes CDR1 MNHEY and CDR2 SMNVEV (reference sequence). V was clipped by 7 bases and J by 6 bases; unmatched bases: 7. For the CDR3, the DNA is TGTGCCAGCACCCTCGGACTAGCGGGGACCAATGAGCAGTTCTTC. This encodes CASTLGLAGTNEQFF.

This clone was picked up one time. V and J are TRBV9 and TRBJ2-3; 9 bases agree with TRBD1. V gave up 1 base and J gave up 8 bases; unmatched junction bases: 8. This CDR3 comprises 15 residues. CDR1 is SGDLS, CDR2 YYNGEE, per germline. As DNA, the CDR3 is TGTGCCAGCAGCGTACGGGACAGGGAGGGGGTTACGCAGTATTTT. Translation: CASSVRDREGVTQYF.

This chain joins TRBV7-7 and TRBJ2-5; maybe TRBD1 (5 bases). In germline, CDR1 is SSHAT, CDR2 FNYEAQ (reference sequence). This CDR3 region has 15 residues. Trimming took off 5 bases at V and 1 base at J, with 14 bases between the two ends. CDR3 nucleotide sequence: TGTGCCAGCAGCCCCCCAGGGCTGGTCCAAGAGACCCAGTACTTC. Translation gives CASSPPGLVQETQYF.

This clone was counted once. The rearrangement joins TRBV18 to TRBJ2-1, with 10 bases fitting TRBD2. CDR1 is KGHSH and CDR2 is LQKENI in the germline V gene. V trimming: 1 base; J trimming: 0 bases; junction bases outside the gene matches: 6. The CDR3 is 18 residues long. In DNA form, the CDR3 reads TGTGCCAGCTCACCACTCGCTAGCGGGGGCAGCTCCTACAATGAGCAGTTCTTC. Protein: CASSPLASGGSSYNEQFF.

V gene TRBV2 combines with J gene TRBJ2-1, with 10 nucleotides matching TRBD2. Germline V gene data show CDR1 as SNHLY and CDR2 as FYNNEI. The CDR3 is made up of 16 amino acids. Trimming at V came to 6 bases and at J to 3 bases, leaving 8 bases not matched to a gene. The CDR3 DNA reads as TGTGCCAGCAGGAATCAGCGGGGGGGCAACTACAATGAGCAGTTCTTC. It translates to CASRNQRGGNYNEQFF.

The DNA for the CDR3 is TGTGCCAGCAGCACCTACCCGCGGGGGGGCGGAGATACGCAGTATTTT. Its translation: CASSTYPRGGGDTQYF. The chain joins TRBV7-2 to TRBJ2-3; TRBD2 aligns across 9 bases. V shed 5 bases, J shed 5 bases, and the junction held 11 bases outside the gene matches. Germline assignment: CDR1 SGHTA and CDR2 FQGNSA. This CDR3 spans 16 amino acids.